Listed below are T cell receptor beta chains from one sample, sequenced in a study of blood T cell repertoires in COVID-19. The repertoire was sequenced with immunoSEQ multiplex PCR; TCRdb's copy has only in-frame clones and lacks some. The table has 200,000 or so clones, 70% to 85% seen once. The sequenced material came from peripheral blood. The receptors shown here come from a woman aged 30 to 39 with acute or convalescent COVID-19. CDR3s include the opening cysteine and the closing phenylalanine or tryptophan. The order of the fields is clone size, J gene, D gene, V gene, CDR3 DNA, CDR3 protein. D genes are given only for firm matches. Not every row has a clone size; where given, it reads once, few, many or a size class.

clone size: -
J gene: TRBJ2-6
D gene: TRBD1
V gene: TRBV30
CDR3 DNA: TGTGCCTGGAGTCCGGACAGGGGAAGCCCTGGGGCCAACGTCCTGACTTTC
CDR3 protein: CAWSPDRGSPGANVLTF

clone size: -
J gene: TRBJ2-5
D gene: TRBD1
V gene: TRBV15
CDR3 DNA: TGTGCCACCAGCAGAGTTGCAGGGGGCTTTGGCCAAGAGACCCAGTACTTC
CDR3 protein: CATSRVAGGFGQETQYF

clone size: -
J gene: TRBJ2-1
D gene: -
V gene: TRBV11-2
CDR3 DNA: TGTGCCAGCAGCTCGAGGAAGGGGGAGGGCCGGTACAATGAGCAGTTCTTC
CDR3 protein: CASSSRKGEGRYNEQFF

clone size: -
J gene: TRBJ2-5
D gene: -
V gene: TRBV27
CDR3 DNA: TGTGCCAGCAGAAGTGCGCCAGTCTCTAGAGAATGGGAGACCCAGTACTTC
CDR3 protein: CASRSAPVSREWETQYF

clone size: -
J gene: TRBJ2-5
D gene: TRBD2
V gene: TRBV6-6
CDR3 DNA: TGTGCCAGCAGTAAAGGGACTAGCGAAGAGACCCAGTACTTC
CDR3 protein: CASSKGTSEETQYF

clone size: -
J gene: TRBJ2-3
D gene: TRBD2
V gene: TRBV2
CDR3 DNA: TGTGCCAGCAAAGCGGGGGCGGGGACAGATACGCAGTATTTT
CDR3 protein: CASKAGAGTDTQYF

clone size: -
J gene: TRBJ2-3
D gene: TRBD1
V gene: TRBV28
CDR3 DNA: TGTGCCAGCAGTAGAGTCCCGGGACAGGGGCGAGGGGGAGATACGCAGTATTTT
CDR3 protein: CASSRVPGQGRGGDTQYF

clone size: -
J gene: TRBJ2-1
D gene: TRBD2
V gene: TRBV7-8
CDR3 DNA: TGTGCCAGCAGCTTAGCGGGAGGGTCCAATGAGCAGTTCTTC
CDR3 protein: CASSLAGGSNEQFF

clone size: -
J gene: TRBJ1-4
D gene: TRBD1
V gene: TRBV27
CDR3 DNA: TGTGCCAGCAGTAGGACAGGGTTTAATGAAAAACTGTTTTTT
CDR3 protein: CASSRTGFNEKLFF

clone size: -
J gene: TRBJ2-7
D gene: TRBD1
V gene: TRBV28
CDR3 DNA: TGTGCCAGCGGGGGACAGGGGTACGAGCAGTACTTC
CDR3 protein: CASGGQGYEQYF

clone size: -
J gene: TRBJ2-7
D gene: TRBD1
V gene: TRBV7-2
CDR3 DNA: TGTGCCAGCAGCGAGGGCAGGGGGAACGAGCAGTACTTC
CDR3 protein: CASSEGRGNEQYF

clone size: -
J gene: TRBJ1-2
D gene: TRBD1
V gene: TRBV14
CDR3 DNA: TGTGCCAGCAGCCTCAAGGACAGGTGGGGTGGCTACACCTTC
CDR3 protein: CASSLKDRWGGYTF

clone size: once
J gene: TRBJ2-7
D gene: -
V gene: TRBV7-5
CDR3 DNA: TGTGCCAGAAGCTTAAGTTTTCGGGTGGCAGTCCTCCTCGAGCAGTACTTC
CDR3 protein: CARSLSFRVAVLLEQYF

clone size: -
J gene: TRBJ2-1
D gene: TRBD2
V gene: TRBV19
CDR3 DNA: TGTGCCAGCCGTGGACTAGCGTTGCCGAATGAGCAGTTCTTC
CDR3 protein: CASRGLALPNEQFF

clone size: -
J gene: TRBJ1-1
D gene: TRBD1
V gene: TRBV20-1
CDR3 DNA: TGCAGTGCTAGTTTCCCTCGGACAGGGATGAACACTGAAGCTTTCTTT
CDR3 protein: CSASFPRTGMNTEAFF

clone size: -
J gene: TRBJ1-1
D gene: TRBD1
V gene: TRBV18
CDR3 DNA: TGTGCCAGCTCATCTAACGTACCAGGGGGCGCGGACACTGAAGCTTTCTTT
CDR3 protein: CASSSNVPGGADTEAFF

clone size: -
J gene: TRBJ1-6
D gene: -
V gene: TRBV6-4
CDR3 DNA: TGTGCCAGCAGACCGGGACACCTCAGCTCCTATAATTCACCCCTCCACTTT
CDR3 protein: CASRPGHLSSYNSPLHF

clone size: -
J gene: TRBJ2-1
D gene: TRBD2
V gene: TRBV14
CDR3 DNA: TGTGCCAGCAGCTCGGGACTAGCGGGAGTGAGTGAGCAGTTCTTC
CDR3 protein: CASSSGLAGVSEQFF

clone size: -
J gene: TRBJ2-3
D gene: TRBD1
V gene: TRBV5-1
CDR3 DNA: TGCGCCAGCAGCTTCCAGGGGGCGCCAGATACGCAGTATTTT
CDR3 protein: CASSFQGAPDTQYF

clone size: -
J gene: TRBJ2-1
D gene: -
V gene: TRBV21-1
CDR3 DNA: TGTGCCAGCAGCAAAGCCTTGTTTAGCGGTCACAATGAGCAGTTCTTC
CDR3 protein: CASSKALFSGHNEQFF

clone size: once
J gene: TRBJ1-2
D gene: TRBD1
V gene: TRBV6-2/TRBV6-3
CDR3 DNA: TGTGCCAGCAGTAACAGGGGGCGCGACTATGGCTACACCTTC
CDR3 protein: CASSNRGRDYGYTF

clone size: -
J gene: TRBJ2-2
D gene: -
V gene: TRBV5-1
CDR3 DNA: TGCGCCAGCAGCTTCAGAAGCACCGGGGAGCTGTTTTTT
CDR3 protein: CASSFRSTGELFF

clone size: -
J gene: TRBJ1-2
D gene: TRBD1
V gene: TRBV6-5
CDR3 DNA: TGTGCCAGCAGTCAGGGGGAATTAGGTGGCTACACCTTC
CDR3 protein: CASSQGELGGYTF

clone size: -
J gene: TRBJ2-3
D gene: TRBD1
V gene: TRBV5-1
CDR3 DNA: TGCGCCAGCAGCTTGGTACAGGGGGTGAGCACAGATACGCAGTATTTT
CDR3 protein: CASSLVQGVSTDTQYF

clone size: -
J gene: TRBJ2-3
D gene: TRBD1
V gene: TRBV20-1
CDR3 DNA: TGCAGTGCTAGTGGCTGGGACAGGGTGTTTGTAGATACGCAGTATTTT
CDR3 protein: CSASGWDRVFVDTQYF

clone size: -
J gene: TRBJ2-5
D gene: -
V gene: TRBV21-1
CDR3 DNA: TGTGCCAGCAGCAACTTACACAGGGGACACCAAGAGACCCAGTACTTC
CDR3 protein: CASSNLHRGHQETQYF

clone size: -
J gene: TRBJ2-5
D gene: TRBD1
V gene: TRBV11-1
CDR3 DNA: TGTGCCAGCGGGGACAGTACAAGAGAGACCCAGTACTTC
CDR3 protein: CASGDSTRETQYF

clone size: -
J gene: TRBJ1-2
D gene: TRBD1
V gene: TRBV27
CDR3 DNA: TGTGCCAGCAGTCCATATGGGGGACAGCTTGCGTATGGCTACACCTTC
CDR3 protein: CASSPYGGQLAYGYTF